This T cell receptor beta chain was sequenced during a study of blood T cell repertoires in COVID-19. Study-level information: Acute and convalescent COVID-19 specimens originated in the United States, Italy and Spain. T cells, B-cell-depleted T cells, or PBMCs provided the cDNA or gDNA that served as material.

This CDR3 is built from 14 residues. The V end lost 6 bases, the J end lost 1 base, and 12 bases lay between the germline ends. Per the germline V gene, CDR1 is MDHEN and CDR2 is SYDVKM. Authors' methods: Estimation of nucleated cell counts relied on the amplification of reference gene primers. Repertoires were generated with immunoSEQ multiplex PCR, while TCRdb's copy carries only in-frame clones and drops some. V, J and clone size were drawn from that table, and D and trimming were deduced from the DNA. The data contain some 270,000 clones, around 89% of them seen just once; the ten biggest clones take up 0.7% to 0.9%.

The sequenced material came from peripheral blood. The chain links TRBV28 to TRBJ1-2; TRBD1 might be the D (6 bases). This TCR was sampled from a man in his thirties or forties with acute or convalescent COVID-19. CDR3 protein: CASRAGVFNYGYTF. In DNA form, the CDR3 reads TGTGCCAGCAGGGCAGGGGTGTTTAACTATGGCTACACCTTC.